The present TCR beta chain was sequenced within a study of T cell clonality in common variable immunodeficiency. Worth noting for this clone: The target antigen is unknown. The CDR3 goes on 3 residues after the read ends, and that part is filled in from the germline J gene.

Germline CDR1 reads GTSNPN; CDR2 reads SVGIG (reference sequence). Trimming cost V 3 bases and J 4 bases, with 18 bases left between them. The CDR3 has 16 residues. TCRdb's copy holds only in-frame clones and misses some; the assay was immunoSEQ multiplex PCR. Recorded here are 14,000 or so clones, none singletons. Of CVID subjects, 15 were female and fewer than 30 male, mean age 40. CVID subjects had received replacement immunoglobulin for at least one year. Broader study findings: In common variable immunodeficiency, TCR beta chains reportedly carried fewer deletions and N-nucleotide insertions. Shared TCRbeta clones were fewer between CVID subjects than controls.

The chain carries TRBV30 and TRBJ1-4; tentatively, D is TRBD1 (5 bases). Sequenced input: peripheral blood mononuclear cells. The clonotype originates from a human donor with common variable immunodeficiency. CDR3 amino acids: CAWRGLTTAYNEKLFF. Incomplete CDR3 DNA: TGTGCCTGGAGGGGCCTTACGACAGCATATAATGAAAAA.